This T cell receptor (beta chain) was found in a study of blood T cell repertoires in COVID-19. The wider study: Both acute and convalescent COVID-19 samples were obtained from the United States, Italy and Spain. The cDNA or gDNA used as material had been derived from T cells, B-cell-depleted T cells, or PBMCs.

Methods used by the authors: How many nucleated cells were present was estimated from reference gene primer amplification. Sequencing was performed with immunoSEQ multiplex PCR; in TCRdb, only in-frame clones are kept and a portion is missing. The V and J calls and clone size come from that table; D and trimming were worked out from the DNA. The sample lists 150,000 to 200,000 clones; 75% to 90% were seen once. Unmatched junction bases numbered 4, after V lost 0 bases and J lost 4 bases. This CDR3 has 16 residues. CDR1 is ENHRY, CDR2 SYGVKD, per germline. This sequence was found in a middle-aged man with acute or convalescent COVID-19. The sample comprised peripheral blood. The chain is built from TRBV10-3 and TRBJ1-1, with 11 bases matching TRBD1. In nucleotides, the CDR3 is TGTGCCATCAGTGAGTCGGACAGGGGGCCCCCCACTGAAGCTTTCTTT. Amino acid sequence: CAISESDRGPPTEAFF.